This T cell receptor beta chain was identified in a study of T cells in Graves' hyperthyroidism and ophthalmopathy. Study findings and constraints: The blood repertoire included most of the expanded thyroid clonotypes above 0.001.

The CDR3 consists of 15 residues. From germline, CDR1 is LGHDT and CDR2 YNNKEL (reference sequence). Trimming pared 0 bases from V and 5 bases from J, leaving 12 bases between. The PBMCs studied were ones that came from 10 ml fresh peripheral blood. For this clonotype: Antigen specificity is unknown.

RNA transcripts yielded amplified TCR beta CDR3 regions. The HTBI primer set was used in a first-round RT-PCR of the TCR CDR3. TCRdb ran MiXCR on the multiplex PCR reads and lists one entry per CDR3 protein. The table has around 300,000 distinct CDR3 sequences, 13% seen once. Input material: blood. The rearrangement uses TRBV3-1 and TRBJ2-3; D ambiguous. The source is a woman aged 25 to 39 with Graves' hyperthyroidism that later progressed to Graves' ophthalmopathy. The CDR3 nucleotides read TGTGCCAGCAGCCAAGATTGGACCTCACAAGATACGCAGTATTTT. Amino acids: CASSQDWTSQDTQYF.